This T cell receptor beta chain was captured in a study of a mutant IDH1 vaccine in newly diagnosed glioma. Study as a whole: Treated patients had a mean age of approximately 40 years and a sex split that was approximately 62% male and roughly 38% female. Therapy received beforehand was radiotherapy, temozolomide, or both, with most patients given both.

To note about this clone: Its target is unknown.

The time point denotes: week 47, end of study. Each dose delivered 300 ug of mutant IDH1 20-mer peptide subcutaneously with imiquimod. The patients received vaccinations eight times, in weeks 1, 3, 5, 7, 11, 15, 19 and 23. CDR1 is SGHNT, CDR2 YYREEE, per germline (reference sequence). This CDR3 spans 20 amino acids. V lost 4 bases and J 0 bases, leaving 26 bases between the germline ends. Data came from immunoSEQ multiplex PCR; TCRdb stores just in-frame clones and leaves some out. The table records tens of thousands of clones, 83% of them present only once. This TCR came from a woman aged 50 to 60 with glioma. The V gene is TRBV5-4, the J gene TRBJ2-1; D is perhaps TRBD1 (6 bases). The material was PBMCs, obtained from a glioma patient whose treatment included an IDH1 peptide vaccine. The CDR3 spells CASSLFSRTPQGGSYNEQFF. As DNA, the CDR3 is TGTGCCAGCAGCCTCTTCTCCCGAACTCCACAAGGGGGCTCCTACAATGAGCAGTTCTTC.